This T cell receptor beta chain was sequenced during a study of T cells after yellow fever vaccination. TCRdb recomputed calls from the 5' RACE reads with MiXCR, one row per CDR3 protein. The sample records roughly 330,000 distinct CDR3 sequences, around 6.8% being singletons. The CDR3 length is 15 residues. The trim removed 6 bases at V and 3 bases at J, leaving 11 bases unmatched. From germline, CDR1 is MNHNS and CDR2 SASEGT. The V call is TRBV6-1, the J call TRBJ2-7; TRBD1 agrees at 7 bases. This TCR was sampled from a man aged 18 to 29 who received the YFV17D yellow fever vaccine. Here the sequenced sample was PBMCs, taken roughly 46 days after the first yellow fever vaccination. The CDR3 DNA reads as TGTGCCAGCAGGACGAGAATGGGACAGCTCTACGAGCAGTACTTC. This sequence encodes CASRTRMGQLYEQYF.